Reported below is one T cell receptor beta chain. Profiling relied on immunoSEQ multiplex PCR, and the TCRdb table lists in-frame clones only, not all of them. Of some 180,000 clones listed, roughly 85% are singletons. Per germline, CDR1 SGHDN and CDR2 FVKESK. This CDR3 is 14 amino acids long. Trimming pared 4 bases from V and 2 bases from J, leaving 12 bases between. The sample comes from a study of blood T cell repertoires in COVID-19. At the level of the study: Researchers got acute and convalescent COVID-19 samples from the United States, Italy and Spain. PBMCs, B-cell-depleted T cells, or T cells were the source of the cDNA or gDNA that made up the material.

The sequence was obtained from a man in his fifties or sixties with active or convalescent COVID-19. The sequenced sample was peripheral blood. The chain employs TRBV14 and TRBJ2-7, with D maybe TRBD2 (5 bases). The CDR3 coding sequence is TGTGCCAGCAGCCGCCTGGACGGGGCCTACGAGCAGTACTTC. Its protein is CASSRLDGAYEQYF.